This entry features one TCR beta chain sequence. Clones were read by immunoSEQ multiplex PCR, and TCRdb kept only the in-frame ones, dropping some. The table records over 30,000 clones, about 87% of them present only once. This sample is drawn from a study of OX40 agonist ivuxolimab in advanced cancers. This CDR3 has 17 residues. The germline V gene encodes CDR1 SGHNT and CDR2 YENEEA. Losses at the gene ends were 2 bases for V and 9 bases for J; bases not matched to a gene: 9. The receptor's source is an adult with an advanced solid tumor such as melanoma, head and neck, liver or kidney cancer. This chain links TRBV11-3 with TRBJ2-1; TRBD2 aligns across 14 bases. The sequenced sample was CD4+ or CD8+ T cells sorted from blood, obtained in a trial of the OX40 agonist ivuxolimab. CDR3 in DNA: TGTGCCAGCAGCTTACTGCCGGGACTAGCGGGAGAGGGTGAGCAGTTCTTC. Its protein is CASSLLPGLAGEGEQFF.